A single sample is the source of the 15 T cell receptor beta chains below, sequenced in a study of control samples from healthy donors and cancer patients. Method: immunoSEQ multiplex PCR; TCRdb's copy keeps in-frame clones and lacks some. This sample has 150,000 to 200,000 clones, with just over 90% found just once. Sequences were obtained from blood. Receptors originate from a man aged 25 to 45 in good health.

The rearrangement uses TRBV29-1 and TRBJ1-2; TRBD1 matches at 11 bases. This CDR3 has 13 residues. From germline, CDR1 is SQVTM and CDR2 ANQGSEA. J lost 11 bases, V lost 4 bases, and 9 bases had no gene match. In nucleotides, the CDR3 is TGCAGCGTTGGGGACAGGGGGGCTGGGATTTACACCTTC. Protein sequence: CSVGDRGAGIYTF. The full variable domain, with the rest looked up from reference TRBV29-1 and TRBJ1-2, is SAVISQKPSRDICQRGTSLTIQCQVDSQVTMMFWYRQQPGQSLTLIATANQGSEATYESGFVIDKFPISRPNLTFSTLTVSNMSPEDSSIYLCSVGDRGAGIYTFGSGTRLTVV.

CDR3 DNA sequence: TGTGCCAGCAGCCCAACAGATCAGCCCCAGCATTTT. As protein: CASSPTDQPQHF. The gene calls are TRBV6-2 or TRBV6-3 and TRBJ1-5; D unclear. Trimming shortened V by 6 bases and J by 5 bases, and 8 bases separated the two germline ends. CDR1 and CDR2 from the germline V gene are MNHEY and SVGEGT. CDR3 size: 12 residues.

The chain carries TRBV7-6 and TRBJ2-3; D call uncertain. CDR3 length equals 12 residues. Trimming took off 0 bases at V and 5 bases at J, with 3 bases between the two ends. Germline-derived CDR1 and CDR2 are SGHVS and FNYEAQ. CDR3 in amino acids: CASSLAQDTQYF. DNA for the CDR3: TGTGCCAGCAGCTTAGCCCAAGATACGCAGTATTTT.

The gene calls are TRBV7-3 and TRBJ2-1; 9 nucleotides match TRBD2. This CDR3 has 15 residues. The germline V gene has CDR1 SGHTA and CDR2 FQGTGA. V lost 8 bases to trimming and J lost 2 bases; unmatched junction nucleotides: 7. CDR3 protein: CASSHAGGPYNEQFF. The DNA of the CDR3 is TGTGCCAGCTCACACGCGGGAGGGCCCTACAATGAGCAGTTCTTC.

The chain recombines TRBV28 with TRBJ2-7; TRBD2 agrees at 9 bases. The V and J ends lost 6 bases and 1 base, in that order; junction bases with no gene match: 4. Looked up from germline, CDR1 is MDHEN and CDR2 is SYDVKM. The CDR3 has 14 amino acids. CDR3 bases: TGTGCCAGCAGCTTGACTAGCGGATCCTACGAGCAGTACTTC. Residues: CASSLTSGSYEQYF. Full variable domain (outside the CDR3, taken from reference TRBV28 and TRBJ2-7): DVKVTQSSRYLVKRTGEKVFLECVQDMDHENMFWYRQDPGLGLRLIYFSYDVKMKEKGDIPEGYSVSREKKERFSLILESASTNQTSMYLCASSLTSGSYEQYFGPGTRLTVT.

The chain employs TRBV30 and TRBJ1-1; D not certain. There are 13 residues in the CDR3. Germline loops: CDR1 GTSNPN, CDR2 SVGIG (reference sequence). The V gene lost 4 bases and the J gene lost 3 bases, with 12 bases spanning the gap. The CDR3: CAWNYKDDTEAFF. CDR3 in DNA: TGTGCCTGGAATTATAAGGACGACACTGAAGCTTTCTTT.

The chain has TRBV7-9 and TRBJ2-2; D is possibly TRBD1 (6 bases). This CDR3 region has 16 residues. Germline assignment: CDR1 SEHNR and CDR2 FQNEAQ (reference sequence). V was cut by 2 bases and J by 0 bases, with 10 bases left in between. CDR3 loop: CASSLPGHANTGELFF. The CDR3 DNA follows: TGTGCCAGCAGCTTACCGGGACACGCGAACACCGGGGAGCTGTTTTTT.

This chain's CDR3 is CASSLIDTEAFF. The CDR3 coding sequence is TGTGCCAGCAGCTTGATTGACACTGAAGCTTTCTTT. The rearrangement joins TRBV5-6 to TRBJ1-1; D is undetermined. The germline CDR1 and CDR2 sequences are SGHDT and YYEEEE. The CDR3 loop spans 12 amino acids. V was pared by 1 base and J by 3 bases, with 4 bases between.

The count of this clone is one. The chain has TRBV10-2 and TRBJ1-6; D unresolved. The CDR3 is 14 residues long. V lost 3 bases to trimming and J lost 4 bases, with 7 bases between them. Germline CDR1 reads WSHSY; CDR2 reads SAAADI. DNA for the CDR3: TGCGCCAGCAGTGAAGAGTTTTATAATTCACCCCTCCACTTT. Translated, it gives CASSEEFYNSPLHF.

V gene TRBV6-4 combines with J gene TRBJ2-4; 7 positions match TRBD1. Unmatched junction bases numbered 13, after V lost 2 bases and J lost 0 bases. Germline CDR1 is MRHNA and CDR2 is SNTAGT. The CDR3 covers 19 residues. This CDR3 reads CASSDPLRGQPLAKNIQYF. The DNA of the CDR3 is TGTGCCAGCAGTGACCCGCTCAGGGGACAGCCACTAGCCAAAAACATTCAGTACTTC.

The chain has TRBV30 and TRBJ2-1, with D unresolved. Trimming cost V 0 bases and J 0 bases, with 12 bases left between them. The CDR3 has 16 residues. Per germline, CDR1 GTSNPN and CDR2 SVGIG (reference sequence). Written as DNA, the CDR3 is TGTGCCTGGAGTGTGACGCTGATTAGCTCCTACAATGAGCAGTTCTTC. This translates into CAWSVTLISSYNEQFF.

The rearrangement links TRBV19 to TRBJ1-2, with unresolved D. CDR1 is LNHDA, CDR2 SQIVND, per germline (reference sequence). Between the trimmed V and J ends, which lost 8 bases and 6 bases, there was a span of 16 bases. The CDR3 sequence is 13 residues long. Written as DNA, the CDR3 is TGTGCCAGTCAAAGGCCCCACGTCGATGGCTACACCTTC. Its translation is CASQRPHVDGYTF.

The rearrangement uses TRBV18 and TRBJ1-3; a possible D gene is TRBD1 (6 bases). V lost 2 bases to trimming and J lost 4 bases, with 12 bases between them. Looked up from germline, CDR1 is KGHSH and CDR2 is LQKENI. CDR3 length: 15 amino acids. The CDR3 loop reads CASSPSGVPGNTIYF. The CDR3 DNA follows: TGTGCCAGCTCACCATCAGGGGTCCCCGGAAACACCATATATTTT.

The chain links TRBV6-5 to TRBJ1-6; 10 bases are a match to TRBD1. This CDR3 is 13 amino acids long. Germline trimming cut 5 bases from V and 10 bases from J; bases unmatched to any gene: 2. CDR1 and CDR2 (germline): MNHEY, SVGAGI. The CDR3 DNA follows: TGTGCCAGCAGTCAGGACAGGGGGTCACCCCTCCACTTT. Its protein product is CASSQDRGSPLHF.

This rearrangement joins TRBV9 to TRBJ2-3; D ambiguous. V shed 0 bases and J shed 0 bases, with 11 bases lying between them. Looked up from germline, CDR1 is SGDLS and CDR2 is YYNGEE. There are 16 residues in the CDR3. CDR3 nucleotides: TGTGCCAGCAGCGTAGGACCAGGTGCTAGCACAGATACGCAGTATTTT. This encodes CASSVGPGASTDTQYF.